The 4 T cell receptor beta chains below were found in one sample sequenced in a study of blood T cell repertoires in COVID-19. Using immunoSEQ multiplex PCR, the repertoire was profiled, and TCRdb retains in-frame clones only, with some absent. The sample contains around 60,000 clones, about 74% of which appear only once. Sample: peripheral blood. The receptors stem from a woman aged 80 or over with acute or convalescent COVID-19.

The chain recombines TRBV28 with TRBJ2-5; TRBD1 matches at 8 bases. Germline loops: CDR1 MDHEN, CDR2 SYDVKM. Trimming removed 4 bases from V and 3 bases from J; junction bases left unmatched: 4. The CDR3 runs to 14 residues. The CDR3 reads CASSSQDREETQYF. In DNA, the CDR3 is TGTGCCAGCAGTTCCCAGGACAGGGAAGAGACCCAGTACTTC. Supplemented by reference TRBV28 and TRBJ2-5, the full variable domain reads DVKVTQSSRYLVKRTGEKVFLECVQDMDHENMFWYRQDPGLGLRLIYFSYDVKMKEKGDIPEGYSVSREKKERFSLILESASTNQTSMYLCASSSQDREETQYFGPGTRLLVL.

V and J are TRBV28 and TRBJ2-1; 8 nucleotides match TRBD2. Germline values: CDR1 MDHEN, CDR2 SYDVKM. The V and J ends lost 5 bases and 4 bases, in that order; junction bases with no gene match: 7. The CDR3 extends over 15 amino acids. The CDR3 reads CASSPTGGGYNEQFF. Here the CDR3 DNA reads TGTGCCAGCAGTCCGACTGGCGGGGGGTACAATGAGCAGTTCTTC.

V gene TRBV21-1 combines with J gene TRBJ1-1; TRBD1 reflects the table's D call only, with no check against the DNA. TRBV21-1 is a pseudogene segment. The CDR3 has 17 amino acids. The CDR3 coding sequence is TGTGCCACCGATAATAGGGGGAGACGGTCGAGGGACACTGAAGCTTTCTTT. Its protein is CATDNRGRRSRDTEAFF.

V and J are TRBV4-3 and TRBJ1-5; D unresolved. Germline V lookup: CDR1 LGHNA, CDR2 YSLEER. The CDR3 sequence is 15 residues long. V gave up 0 bases and J gave up 4 bases, with 10 bases separating them. The CDR3 here is CASSQDPRPNQPQHF. The CDR3 DNA reads as TGCGCCAGCAGCCAAGATCCCAGGCCAAATCAGCCCCAGCATTTT.